This T cell receptor (beta chain) was profiled in a study of Graves' ophthalmopathy and Graves' hyperthyroidism. RNA transcripts were the template, and TCR beta CDR3 regions were amplified from them. HTBI primers were employed in first-round RT-PCR, then a second-round multiplex PCR followed. TCRdb re-derived calls from the multiplex PCR reads in MiXCR, one entry per CDR3 protein. The sample yields tens of thousands of distinct CDR3 sequences, approximately 50% seen once. J gave up 5 bases and V 5 bases, and 9 bases lay outside the gene matches. Germline CDR1 and CDR2: MDHEN and SYDVKM. CDR3 size: 15 residues. This clonotype was seen many times.

The receptor was derived from an adult woman with Graves' ophthalmopathy. The chain links TRBV28 to TRBJ2-7; 10 bases are shared with TRBD1. Sequences were obtained from peripheral blood. CDR3 DNA sequence: TGTGCCAGCAGTCTCCCGGGGACAGGGGTAAACGAGCAGTACTTC. Its protein is CASSLPGTGVNEQYF. Together with reference TRBV28 and TRBJ2-7, the CDR3 gives the full variable domain: DVKVTQSSRYLVKRTGEKVFLECVQDMDHENMFWYRQDPGLGLRLIYFSYDVKMKEKGDIPEGYSVSREKKERFSLILESASTNQTSMYLCASSLPGTGVNEQYFGPGTRLTVT.